This TCR beta chain was obtained from a study of cytomegalovirus exposure and HLA in healthy donors. This CDR3 has 14 amino acids. Trimming took 11 bases from V and 6 from J; bases not matched to a gene: 10. The germline gives CDR1 MNHEY, CDR2 SVGAGI. The PCR made use of 60 Vbeta and 13 Jbeta primers. The protocol was immunoSEQ multiplex PCR, while the TCRdb copy is restricted to in-frame clones and leaves out a portion. Among about 80,000 clones, about 68% were seen once, and the ten largest hold 6.5% to 7.5%. Study observations and caveats: A later analysis reportedly found that, within productive TCRs, an Asian-associated ancestry cluster had fewer N-insertions than the mean observed across the approximately 690 donors.

To note about this clone: Its target is not known.

This rearrangement joins TRBV6-5 to TRBJ1-5; TRBD1 matches at 10 bases. Sequencing input: PBMCs. The clonotype originates from a woman in her fifties or sixties in good health and CMV-seropositive. CDR3 protein: CASGTGVEGQPQHF. The CDR3 bases are TGTGCCTCTGGGACAGGGGTTGAAGGTCAGCCCCAGCATTTT.